This is a list of T cell receptor beta chains from one sample in a study of human T cells and chemical hapten exposure. TCRdb fed the RACE reads into MiXCR, producing one record per CDR3 protein. The repertoire includes about 74,000 distinct CDR3 sequences, roughly 15% of them detected once, and over 3.5% sits in the top ten. Sequenced here: whole blood, sampled in connection with sensitization to the hapten diphenylcyclopropenone (DPC). These TCRs come from a woman between 45 and 65 years old with alopecia areata. Some clones in this sample may be carry-over from other donors' samples. Each CDR3 is given with its conserved first and last residue. The D gene is left open where the match is weak. A row's size may be missing; if present it is once, few, many or a size class.

d_call j_call v_call clone_size cdr3_aa cdr3_nt
- TRBJ1-4 TRBV28 - CASDDRGRDEKLFF TGTGCCAGCGACGACAGAGGGCGAGATGAAAAACTGTTTTTT
- TRBJ2-1 TRBV11-2 - CASSSGGRYNEQFF TGTGCCAGCAGCAGCGGAGGGCGGTACAATGAGCAGTTCTTC
- TRBJ2-7 TRBV4-1 - CASSHPGAGRYEQYF TGCGCCAGCAGCCATCCCGGGGCAGGCAGATACGAGCAGTACTTC
- TRBJ2-5 TRBV28 - CASSGGGTGETQYF TGTGCCAGCAGCGGAGGCGGGACGGGAGAGACCCAGTACTTC
TRBD1 TRBJ1-5 TRBV28 few CASSFPRGGGQNQPQHF TGTGCCAGCAGTTTCCCCCGGGGTGGGGGACAGAATCAGCCCCAGCATTTT
TRBD1 TRBJ1-1 TRBV5-1 many CASSSSSGTGFWAFF TGCGCCAGCAGCTCAAGCTCCGGGACAGGGTTTTGGGCTTTCTTT
TRBD1 TRBJ2-3 TRBV27 - CASSWGWTGLTSTDTQYF TGTGCCAGCAGCTGGGGGTGGACAGGTTTGACTAGCACAGATACGCAGTATTTT
- TRBJ2-5 TRBV6-5 - CASSALRGYQETQYF TGTGCCAGCAGTGCCCTTAGAGGGTACCAAGAGACCCAGTACTTC
TRBD2 TRBJ2-3 TRBV7-8 few CASSLGTSGSPDTQYF TGTGCCAGCAGCTTAGGGACTAGCGGGAGTCCAGATACGCAGTATTTT
- TRBJ2-7 TRBV28 - CASDGASGPTYEQYF TGTGCCAGCGATGGAGCAAGCGGACCAACCTACGAGCAGTACTTC
TRBD1 TRBJ2-7 TRBV5-1 - CASSLVQGANEQYF TGCGCCAGCAGCTTGGTTCAGGGGGCCAACGAGCAGTACTTC
- TRBJ1-3 TRBV6-6 few CASSDSSGNTIYF TGTGCCAGCTCGGACAGCTCTGGAAACACCATATATTTT
TRBD2 TRBJ2-3 TRBV12-3/TRBV12-4 many CASSPERLAGRDTQYF TGTGCCAGCAGTCCGGAGAGACTAGCGGGAAGAGATACGCAGTATTTT
- TRBJ1-1 TRBV29-1 many CSVGFLDTEAFF TGCAGCGTGGGATTTTTGGACACTGAAGCTTTCTTT
TRBD1 TRBJ2-7 TRBV29-1 - CSGGQGGYEQYF TGCAGCGGCGGACAGGGGGGCTACGAGCAGTACTTC
TRBD2 TRBJ2-1 TRBV10-3 - CAISSTGTSSYNEQFF TGTGCCATCAGTTCCACCGGGACTAGCAGTTACAATGAGCAGTTCTTC
TRBD1 TRBJ1-5 TRBV7-2 - CASSPDRGGGNQPQHF TGTGCCAGCAGCCCAGACAGGGGAGGCGGCAATCAGCCCCAGCATTTT
- TRBJ2-2 TRBV12-3/TRBV12-4 few CASTRQITNTGELFF TGTGCCAGCACCAGACAGATAACGAACACCGGGGAGCTGTTTTTT
- TRBJ2-7 TRBV20-1 - CSARDPNYEQYF TGCAGTGCTAGAGACCCCAACTACGAGCAGTACTTC
- TRBJ1-1 TRBV27 few CASSLVPVRRNTEAFF TGTGCCAGCAGTTTAGTACCTGTCAGAAGGAACACTGAAGCTTTCTTT
- TRBJ1-5 TRBV28 few CASSQAGLGNQPQHF TGTGCCAGCAGCCAGGCGGGTTTGGGCAATCAGCCCCAGCATTTT
- TRBJ1-2 TRBV5-5 - CASSLGTLNYGYTF TGTGCCAGCAGCTTAGGGACACTTAACTATGGCTACACCTTC
- TRBJ1-6 TRBV12-3/TRBV12-4 many CASTPFLFSPLHF TGTGCCAGCACCCCCTTCCTGTTTTCACCCCTCCACTTT
- TRBJ2-5 TRBV7-2 many CASSLAGVGETQYF TGTGCCAGCAGCTTAGCGGGAGTGGGGGAGACCCAGTACTTC
- TRBJ1-1 TRBV7-2 few CASSFSRGTEAFF TGTGCCAGCAGCTTCAGTAGGGGCACTGAAGCTTTCTTT
- TRBJ1-1 TRBV20-1 many CSASLNRKTEAFF TGCAGTGCTAGCCTAAATAGGAAGACTGAAGCTTTCTTT
TRBD2 TRBJ2-7 TRBV20-1 - CSARPLAGRNEQYF TGCAGTGCTAGACCTCTAGCGGGACGGAACGAGCAGTACTTC
- TRBJ2-7 TRBV28 - CASSRREQYF TGTGCCAGCAGCCGCCGGGAGCAGTACTTC
- TRBJ2-7 TRBV7-2 - CASSSQPGLATYEQYF TGTGCCAGCAGCTCCCAGCCGGGGCTAGCGACATACGAGCAGTACTTC
TRBD2 TRBJ2-7 TRBV10-2 few CASSDGSASGRSPYF TGCGCCAGCAGTGACGGATCGGCTAGCGGGAGGAGTCCGTACTTC
- TRBJ2-6 TRBV27 few CASSGMGSGANVLTF TGTGCCAGCAGCGGCATGGGCTCTGGGGCCAACGTCCTGACTTTC
- TRBJ2-4 TRBV29-1 few CSVVAGFNIQYF TGCAGCGTTGTGGCAGGTTTTAACATTCAGTACTTC
TRBD2 TRBJ2-1 TRBV7-6 - CASAGAGSYNEQFF TGTGCCAGCGCGGGAGCGGGGTCTTACAATGAGCAGTTCTTC
- TRBJ1-6 TRBV30 many CAWTPGHNNSPLHF TGTGCCTGGACCCCGGGACATAATAATTCACCCCTCCACTTT
TRBD2 TRBJ2-3 TRBV18 - CASSPLASGSSDTQYF TGTGCCAGCTCACCACTGGCTAGCGGAAGCTCAGATACGCAGTATTTT